One sample yielded the 4 T cell receptor beta chains listed below, sequenced in a study of blood T cell repertoires in COVID-19. Sequenced by immunoSEQ multiplex PCR; TCRdb stores in-frame clones only, minus some. This table has around 100,000 clones, 90% to 95% appearing once. Sequencing used peripheral blood. Receptor source: a man aged 45-65 years with acute or convalescent COVID-19.

This clone occurred a few times. V and J are TRBV7-8 and TRBJ1-2; perhaps TRBD1 as D (6 bases). This CDR3 has 15 amino acids. CDR1 SGHVS and CDR2 FQNEAQ come from the germline V gene. The V end lost 1 base, the J end lost 2 bases, and 11 bases lay between the germline ends. The CDR3: CASSLGGGGNYGYTF. CDR3 in DNA: TGTGCCAGCAGCTTAGGAGGTGGGGGCAACTATGGCTACACCTTC.

The J gene is TRBJ2-7, the V gene TRBV6-5; 7 nucleotides match TRBD1. The CDR3 is 14 residues long. V lost 7 bases to trimming and J lost 3 bases; unmatched junction nucleotides: 9. Germline-derived CDR1 and CDR2 are MNHEY and SVGAGI. CDR3 sequence: CASTKTGNYYEQYF. CDR3 sequence (DNA): TGTGCCAGCACCAAGACAGGGAACTACTACGAGCAGTACTTC.

This rearrangement joins TRBV2 to TRBJ2-3, with TRBD2 matching 8 bases. The CDR3 runs 16 residues. V dropped 6 bases and J dropped 0; count of bases not matched to a gene: 8. The germline V gene encodes CDR1 SNHLY and CDR2 FYNNEI. This CDR3 reads CASSETSGPSTDTQYF. In DNA form, the CDR3 reads TGTGCCAGCAGCGAAACTAGCGGTCCTAGCACAGATACGCAGTATTTT.

The rearrangement uses TRBV7-6 and TRBJ2-7; possibly TRBD2 for D (7 bases). The CDR3 has 18 amino acids. The germline V gene encodes CDR1 SGHVS and CDR2 FNYEAQ. Trimming pared 6 bases from V and 2 bases from J, leaving 26 bases between. CDR3 loop: CASSLGGEGSAGTYEQYF. The CDR3, as DNA: TGTGCCAGCAGTCTAGGGGGGGAGGGGTCGGCAGGGACCTACGAGCAGTACTTC.